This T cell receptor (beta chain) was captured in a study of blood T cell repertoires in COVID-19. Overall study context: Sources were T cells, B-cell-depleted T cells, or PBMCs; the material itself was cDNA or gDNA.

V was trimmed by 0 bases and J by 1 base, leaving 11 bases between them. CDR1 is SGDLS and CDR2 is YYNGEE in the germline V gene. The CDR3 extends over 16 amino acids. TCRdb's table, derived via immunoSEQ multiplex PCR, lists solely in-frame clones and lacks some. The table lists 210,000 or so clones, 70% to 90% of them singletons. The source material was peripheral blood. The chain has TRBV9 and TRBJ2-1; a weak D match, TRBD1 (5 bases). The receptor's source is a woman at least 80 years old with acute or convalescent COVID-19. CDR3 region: CASSVGTGASYNEQFF. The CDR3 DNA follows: TGTGCCAGCAGCGTAGGTACAGGAGCTTCCTACAATGAGCAGTTCTTC.